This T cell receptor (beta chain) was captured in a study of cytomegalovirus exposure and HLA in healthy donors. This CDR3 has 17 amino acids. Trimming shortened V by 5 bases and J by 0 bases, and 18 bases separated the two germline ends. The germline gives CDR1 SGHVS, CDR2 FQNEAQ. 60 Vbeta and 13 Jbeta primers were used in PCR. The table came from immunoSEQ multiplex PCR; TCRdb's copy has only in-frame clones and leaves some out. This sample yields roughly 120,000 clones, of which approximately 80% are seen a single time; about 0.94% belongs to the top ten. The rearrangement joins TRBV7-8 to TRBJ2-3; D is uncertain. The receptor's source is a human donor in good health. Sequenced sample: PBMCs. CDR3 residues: CASSLSETRPSTDTQYF. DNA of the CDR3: TGTGCCAGCAGCCTCAGCGAGACTCGCCCTAGCACAGATACGCAGTATTTT.